Listed below are T cell receptor beta chains from one sample, sequenced in a study of radiation and T cells in renal cell carcinoma. Data came from immunoSEQ multiplex PCR; TCRdb stores just in-frame clones and leaves some out. In the table there are roughly 130,000 clones, roughly four fifths of which are singletons. The sample consisted of blood, taken from a patient whose treatment included radiotherapy and nephrectomy. These receptor sequences come from a woman between 55 and 75 years old with renal cell carcinoma. Both conserved end residues are part of each CDR3. D genes are given only for firm matches. Expanded clones get a size class; other rows say once, few or many, or leave the size out.

v_call: TRBV19; j_call: TRBJ1-1; d_call: .; clone_size: .; cdr3_nt: TGTGCCAGCGGGCGGCGGATGAACACTGAAGCTTTCTTT; cdr3_aa: CASGRRMNTEAFF
v_call: TRBV30; j_call: TRBJ1-1; d_call: .; clone_size: .; cdr3_nt: TGTGCCTGGAATCCGATGGGGGGGACTGAAGCTTTCTTT; cdr3_aa: CAWNPMGGTEAFF
v_call: TRBV9; j_call: TRBJ2-6; d_call: .; clone_size: once; cdr3_nt: TGTGCCAGCAGCCCCCCTTTTAACTCTGGGGCCAACGTCCTGACTTTC; cdr3_aa: CASSPPFNSGANVLTF
v_call: TRBV4-1; j_call: TRBJ2-1; d_call: .; clone_size: .; cdr3_nt: TGCGCCAGCAGCCAAGGGGGGTCCTTGCTGGGCAATGAGCAGTTCTTC; cdr3_aa: CASSQGGSLLGNEQFF
v_call: TRBV4-2; j_call: TRBJ2-3; d_call: TRBD2; clone_size: .; cdr3_nt: TGTGCCAGCAGCCAAGGACTAGCGGGAACAGATACGCAGTATTTT; cdr3_aa: CASSQGLAGTDTQYF
v_call: TRBV7-3; j_call: TRBJ2-7; d_call: .; clone_size: .; cdr3_nt: TGTGCCAGCAGCGACCGGGCAGGGGCGAGTTACGAGCAGTACTTC; cdr3_aa: CASSDRAGASYEQYF
v_call: TRBV28; j_call: TRBJ2-3; d_call: TRBD2; clone_size: .; cdr3_nt: TGTGCCAGCAGGGGACAGCCCGGGACTAGCTTTGATACGCAGTATTTT; cdr3_aa: CASRGQPGTSFDTQYF
v_call: TRBV25-1; j_call: TRBJ2-3; d_call: TRBD1; clone_size: .; cdr3_nt: TGTGCCAGCAGTGGCCCGGGACAGGGACCGCAGTATTTT; cdr3_aa: CASSGPGQGPQYF
v_call: TRBV19; j_call: TRBJ2-7; d_call: .; clone_size: .; cdr3_nt: TGTGCCAGTAGTGGAGGGGGCTACACCTACGAGCAGTACTTC; cdr3_aa: CASSGGGYTYEQYF
v_call: TRBV4-2; j_call: TRBJ1-1; d_call: .; clone_size: few; cdr3_nt: TGTGCCAGCAGCCAAGGGACAGTGAACACTGAAGCTTTCTTT; cdr3_aa: CASSQGTVNTEAFF
v_call: TRBV7-9; j_call: TRBJ2-4; d_call: .; clone_size: .; cdr3_nt: TGTGCCAGCAGCTTTCAGAACATTCAGTACTTC; cdr3_aa: CASSFQNIQYF
v_call: TRBV5-4; j_call: TRBJ1-2; d_call: TRBD1; clone_size: .; cdr3_nt: TGTGCCAGCAGCTTGGAGACAGGGGCCTACAGCTACACCTTC; cdr3_aa: CASSLETGAYSYTF
v_call: TRBV7-9; j_call: TRBJ1-5; d_call: .; clone_size: .; cdr3_nt: TGTGCCAGCAGCTTAGCCGACGAACAGCCCCAGCATTTT; cdr3_aa: CASSLADEQPQHF
v_call: TRBV10-3; j_call: TRBJ1-2; d_call: TRBD1; clone_size: .; cdr3_nt: TGTGCCATCAGGGAGACAGGGGATGGGGATGGCTACACCTTC; cdr3_aa: CAIRETGDGDGYTF
v_call: TRBV19; j_call: TRBJ1-5; d_call: .; clone_size: .; cdr3_nt: TGTGCCAGTAGTGGGGACCGGACGAGGTATCAGCCCCAGCATTTT; cdr3_aa: CASSGDRTRYQPQHF
v_call: TRBV28; j_call: TRBJ2-7; d_call: .; clone_size: .; cdr3_nt: TGTGCCAGCAGCTCCCAGGCTACAGGGCGGCCCTACGAGCAGTACTTC; cdr3_aa: CASSSQATGRPYEQYF
v_call: TRBV5-1; j_call: TRBJ2-7; d_call: .; clone_size: .; cdr3_nt: TGCGCCAGCAGCTTGGCAGGGCAGACCTACGAGCAGTACTTC; cdr3_aa: CASSLAGQTYEQYF
v_call: TRBV12-5; j_call: TRBJ1-2; d_call: TRBD1; clone_size: .; cdr3_nt: TGTGCTAGTGGTCCCTCACCCGTCCAGGGACAGGATGGCTACACCTTC; cdr3_aa: CASGPSPVQGQDGYTF
v_call: TRBV18; j_call: TRBJ2-2; d_call: .; clone_size: .; cdr3_nt: TGTGCCAGCTCACCTACCCAGTACACCGGGGAGCTGTTTTTT; cdr3_aa: CASSPTQYTGELFF
v_call: TRBV19; j_call: TRBJ2-7; d_call: TRBD1; clone_size: few; cdr3_nt: TGTGCCAGTAGTATTAACCCAGGGGGCCAGGACGAGCAGTACTTC; cdr3_aa: CASSINPGGQDEQYF
v_call: TRBV9; j_call: TRBJ1-2; d_call: .; clone_size: .; cdr3_nt: TGTGCCAGCAGCGTAGGGTCGACGGTTCTTGGCTATGGCTACACCTTC; cdr3_aa: CASSVGSTVLGYGYTF
v_call: TRBV6-6; j_call: TRBJ1-6; d_call: TRBD1; clone_size: once; cdr3_nt: TGTGCCAGCACGCGGACAGGGGCAGGGAATTCACCCCTCCACTTT; cdr3_aa: CASTRTGAGNSPLHF
v_call: TRBV6-1; j_call: TRBJ1-4; d_call: .; clone_size: few; cdr3_nt: TGTGCCAGCAGATTGACCCTTAATGAAAAACTGTTTTTT; cdr3_aa: CASRLTLNEKLFF
v_call: TRBV28; j_call: TRBJ2-7; d_call: .; clone_size: .; cdr3_nt: TGTGCCAGCAGTTCGATCCACGAGCAGTACTTC; cdr3_aa: CASSSIHEQYF
v_call: TRBV10-3; j_call: TRBJ2-7; d_call: .; clone_size: .; cdr3_nt: TGTGCCATCAGTGACGTCAGCACAGGGATACTCTCCTACGAGCAGTACTTC; cdr3_aa: CAISDVSTGILSYEQYF
v_call: TRBV11-2; j_call: TRBJ1-1; d_call: .; clone_size: once; cdr3_nt: TGTGCCAGCAGCCCTCGACAGGCCCATCCTGGGTTCACTGAAGCTTTCTTT; cdr3_aa: CASSPRQAHPGFTEAFF
v_call: TRBV2; j_call: TRBJ2-3; d_call: .; clone_size: few; cdr3_nt: TGTGCCAGCAGGCGCACAGATACGCAGTATTTT; cdr3_aa: CASRRTDTQYF
v_call: TRBV18; j_call: TRBJ1-1; d_call: .; clone_size: .; cdr3_nt: TGTGCCAGCTCACAACAGGGAATGAACACTGAAGCTTTCTTT; cdr3_aa: CASSQQGMNTEAFF
v_call: TRBV7-2; j_call: TRBJ2-1; d_call: .; clone_size: .; cdr3_nt: TGTGCCAGCAGCTCCAGGGTTAGGGGCAATGAGCAGTTCTTC; cdr3_aa: CASSSRVRGNEQFF
v_call: TRBV9; j_call: TRBJ1-5; d_call: .; clone_size: .; cdr3_nt: TGTGCCAGCAGCGTAGGGCAGGGACGTCAGCCCCAGCATTTT; cdr3_aa: CASSVGQGRQPQHF
v_call: TRBV16; j_call: TRBJ1-1; d_call: .; clone_size: .; cdr3_nt: TGTGCCAGCAGCCTAGGACAGTCAAACACTGAAGCTTTCTTT; cdr3_aa: CASSLGQSNTEAFF
v_call: TRBV28; j_call: TRBJ2-1; d_call: .; clone_size: .; cdr3_nt: TGTGCCAGCAGTTTAACGGGGTTCTCCTACAATGAGCAGTTCTTC; cdr3_aa: CASSLTGFSYNEQFF
v_call: TRBV9; j_call: TRBJ2-2; d_call: .; clone_size: few; cdr3_nt: TGTGCCAGCAGCGTAGGGGCAGGGGCGGACACCGGGGAGCTGTTTTTT; cdr3_aa: CASSVGAGADTGELFF
v_call: TRBV19; j_call: TRBJ1-2; d_call: .; clone_size: few; cdr3_nt: TGTGCCAGTAGCCTCAGGGGTTCCTATGGCTACACCTTC; cdr3_aa: CASSLRGSYGYTF
v_call: TRBV5-6; j_call: TRBJ2-7; d_call: .; clone_size: .; cdr3_nt: TGTGCCAGCAGCTTGGCCGGGACAAGGACTATTGGCGAGCAGTACTTC; cdr3_aa: CASSLAGTRTIGEQYF
v_call: TRBV2; j_call: TRBJ1-1; d_call: TRBD1; clone_size: .; cdr3_nt: TGTGCCAGCAGTGAGGTTCATGGGACAGGGGGCATGAACACTGAAGCTTTCTTT; cdr3_aa: CASSEVHGTGGMNTEAFF
v_call: TRBV14; j_call: TRBJ1-3; d_call: .; clone_size: once; cdr3_nt: TGTGCCAGCGGCCCTCTATCCTCCTCTGGAAACACCATATATTTT; cdr3_aa: CASGPLSSSGNTIYF
v_call: TRBV10-2; j_call: TRBJ2-3; d_call: TRBD2; clone_size: .; cdr3_nt: TGCGCCAGCAGTGAGTATGGTGGTAGCGGGGACACAGATACGCAGTATTTT; cdr3_aa: CASSEYGGSGDTDTQYF
v_call: TRBV6-1; j_call: TRBJ1-5; d_call: .; clone_size: few; cdr3_nt: TGTGCCACCGGACGGCTCAATCAGCCCCAGCATTTT; cdr3_aa: CATGRLNQPQHF
v_call: TRBV9; j_call: TRBJ1-1; d_call: .; clone_size: few; cdr3_nt: TGTGCCAGCAGCGTAGTCGGGGCGGCGGGGACTGAAGCTTTCTTT; cdr3_aa: CASSVVGAAGTEAFF
v_call: TRBV9; j_call: TRBJ2-2; d_call: .; clone_size: .; cdr3_nt: TGTGCCAGCAGCGTAGCGGACGGGGAGCTGTTTTTT; cdr3_aa: CASSVADGELFF
v_call: TRBV10-3; j_call: TRBJ1-1; d_call: TRBD1; clone_size: .; cdr3_nt: TGTGCCATCTCCCGAGAAGGGACAGTATTACCCCCTGGGGCTTTCTTT; cdr3_aa: CAISREGTVLPPGAFF
v_call: TRBV11-2; j_call: TRBJ2-1; d_call: .; clone_size: .; cdr3_nt: TGTGCCAGCAGCTTAGACGGGAGAATTGTCAGTGAGCAGTTCTTC; cdr3_aa: CASSLDGRIVSEQFF
v_call: TRBV28; j_call: TRBJ1-2; d_call: TRBD1; clone_size: .; cdr3_nt: TGTGCCAGCAGCCGACAGGGCTACTATGGCTACACCTTC; cdr3_aa: CASSRQGYYGYTF
v_call: TRBV7-6; j_call: TRBJ2-2; d_call: .; clone_size: .; cdr3_nt: TGTGCCAGCAGCCCCAACACCGGGGAGCTGTTTTTT; cdr3_aa: CASSPNTGELFF